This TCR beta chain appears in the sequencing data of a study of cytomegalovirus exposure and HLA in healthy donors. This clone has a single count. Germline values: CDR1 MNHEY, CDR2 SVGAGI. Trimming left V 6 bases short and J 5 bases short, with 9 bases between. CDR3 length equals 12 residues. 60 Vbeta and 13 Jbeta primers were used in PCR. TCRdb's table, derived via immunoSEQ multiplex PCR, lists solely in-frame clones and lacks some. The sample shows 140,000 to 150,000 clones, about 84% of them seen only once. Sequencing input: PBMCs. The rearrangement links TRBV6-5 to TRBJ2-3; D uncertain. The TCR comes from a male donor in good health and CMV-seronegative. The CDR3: CASSRHGDTQYF. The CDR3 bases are TGTGCCAGCAGCAGACACGGAGATACGCAGTATTTT.